A selection of T cell receptor beta chains follows, all from one sample in a study of blood T cell repertoires in COVID-19. The table came from immunoSEQ multiplex PCR; TCRdb's copy has only in-frame clones and leaves some out. The sample shows some 80,000 clones, under 80% of them seen only once. Sequencing was done on a sample of peripheral blood. The source is a woman of 80 years or more with active or convalescent COVID-19. Each CDR3 is given with its conserved first and last residue. The D gene is left open where the match is weak. Clone size is stated in some rows and not others, as once, few, many or a class when expanded.

v_gene	abundance	j_gene	d_gene	CDR3aa	CDR3nt
TRBV6-2/TRBV6-3	few	TRBJ1-5	TRBD1	CASSGTGTGGNQPQHF	TGTGCCAGCAGCGGAACCGGGACAGGGGGAAATCAGCCCCAGCATTTT
TRBV15	-	TRBJ1-2	-	CATSRDLVSYGYTF	TGTGCCACCAGCAGAGATTTAGTAAGCTATGGCTACACCTTC
TRBV18	few	TRBJ2-7	-	CASSPSPGGTSYEQYF	TGTGCCAGCTCACCCTCCCCCGGAGGGACCTCCTACGAGCAGTACTTC
TRBV3-1/TRBV3-2	few	TRBJ1-1	-	CASSQDRGTEAFF	TGTGCCAGCAGCCAAGACAGGGGCACTGAAGCTTTCTTT
TRBV6-4	-	TRBJ1-5	-	CASSASVDPLSPQHF	TGTGCCAGCAGTGCCTCGGTAGATCCTCTTTCGCCCCAGCATTTT
TRBV7-2	-	TRBJ1-2	TRBD1	CASSLDRGPTGSGYGYTF	TGTGCCAGCAGCTTAGATAGAGGGCCGACAGGGAGTGGCTATGGCTACACCTTC
TRBV5-6	-	TRBJ2-5	-	CASSLGLAGETQYF	TGTGCCAGCAGCTTGGGGCTAGCTGGCGAGACCCAGTACTTC
TRBV5-1	-	TRBJ1-1	TRBD1	CASSLEGTGVTEAFF	TGCGCCAGCAGCTTGGAAGGGACAGGGGTCACTGAAGCTTTCTTT
TRBV9	once	TRBJ2-3	TRBD1	CASSPRTGSSTDTQYF	TGTGCCAGCAGCCCTCGGACAGGCTCTAGCACAGATACGCAGTATTTT
TRBV3-1/TRBV3-2	-	TRBJ2-7	TRBD1	CASSGRDSSYEQYF	TGTGCCAGCAGCGGCCGGGACAGCTCCTACGAGCAGTACTTC
TRBV29-1	-	TRBJ2-1	TRBD1	CSVTTGGGEQFF	TGCAGCGTTACTACAGGGGGTGGTGAGCAGTTCTTC
TRBV5-1	-	TRBJ2-5	-	CASTRGNGETQYF	TGCGCCAGCACAAGGGGAAACGGAGAGACCCAGTACTTC
TRBV7-9	few	TRBJ2-7	-	CASSLGQNYEQYF	TGTGCCAGCAGCTTAGGACAAAACTACGAGCAGTACTTC
TRBV7-9	-	TRBJ1-1	TRBD1	CASSLANRGGNTEAFF	TGTGCCAGCAGCTTAGCGAACAGGGGTGGGAACACTGAAGCTTTCTTT
TRBV10-1	-	TRBJ1-2	TRBD1	CASPDRNYGYTF	TGCGCCAGTCCGGACAGGAATTATGGCTACACCTTC
TRBV29-1	-	TRBJ2-1	-	CSGTTGRTGEQFF	TGCAGCGGAACGACAGGGAGGACGGGTGAGCAGTTCTTC
TRBV5-1	-	TRBJ1-6	TRBD1	CASSLEGQGSSPLHF	TGCGCCAGCAGCTTGGAAGGACAGGGTAGCTCACCCCTCCACTTT
TRBV7-9	-	TRBJ1-2	-	CASSPSGTEYGYTF	TGTGCCAGCAGCCCCTCCGGGACTGAGTATGGCTACACCTTC
TRBV28	-	TRBJ1-2	-	CASSLSGGVGGYTF	TGTGCCAGCAGTTTATCAGGAGGGGTCGGTGGCTACACCTTC
TRBV6-1	-	TRBJ1-2	-	CASSEAGEGYTF	TGTGCCAGCAGTGAAGCCGGTGAAGGCTACACCTTC
TRBV7-2	few	TRBJ1-6	-	CASSLGWRGSPLHF	TGTGCCAGCAGCTTAGGATGGCGAGGTTCACCCCTCCACTTT
TRBV30	-	TRBJ2-5	TRBD2	CAWNGRGGPYQETQYF	TGTGCCTGGAATGGACGCGGGGGTCCGTACCAAGAGACCCAGTACTTC
TRBV27	-	TRBJ2-3	TRBD2	CASSFLPGRGGRDTQYF	TGTGCCAGCAGTTTTCTCCCAGGGCGGGGGGGCCGAGATACGCAGTATTTT
TRBV19	-	TRBJ1-2	-	CASSQVRGGYTF	TGTGCCAGTAGTCAGGTCAGGGGAGGCTACACCTTC
TRBV6-5	-	TRBJ1-4	TRBD1	CASSRDRESEKLFF	TGTGCCAGCAGCCGGGACAGGGAGTCCGAAAAACTGTTTTTT
TRBV4-1	-	TRBJ2-1	TRBD2	CASSHPGTSGNEQFF	TGCGCCAGCAGCCATCCCGGGACTAGCGGGAATGAGCAGTTCTTC
TRBV28	-	TRBJ1-5	TRBD1	CASSLWQGASNQPQHF	TGTGCCAGCAGTTTGTGGCAGGGGGCGAGCAATCAGCCCCAGCATTTT
TRBV6-5	-	TRBJ2-1	-	CASSSDSRNSYNEQFF	TGTGCCAGCAGTTCCGACAGCCGCAACTCCTACAATGAGCAGTTCTTC
TRBV5-1	few	TRBJ2-7	-	CASSLPGGDEQYF	TGCGCCAGCAGCTTGCCTGGGGGCGACGAGCAGTACTTC
TRBV7-3	once	TRBJ2-3	TRBD2	CASSKSGGAIDTQYF	TGTGCCAGCAGTAAGAGCGGGGGGGCGATAGATACGCAGTATTTT
TRBV27	-	TRBJ2-7	TRBD2	CASTSFAGGRYEQYF	TGTGCCAGCACTTCCTTCGCGGGGGGCAGGTACGAGCAGTACTTC
TRBV3-1/TRBV3-2	-	TRBJ2-3	TRBD2	CATELAGAADTQYF	TGTGCCACCGAACTAGCGGGGGCGGCAGATACGCAGTATTTT
TRBV19	-	TRBJ2-5	TRBD2	CASWGGQETQYF	TGTGCCAGCTGGGGGGGACAAGAGACCCAGTACTTC
TRBV4-1	-	TRBJ2-2	-	CASSQEGAFVQNTGELFF	TGCGCCAGCAGCCAAGAGGGCGCTTTTGTCCAGAACACCGGGGAGCTGTTTTTT
TRBV4-3	-	TRBJ2-3	-	CASSQAAYGTGGKVDTQYF	TGCGCCAGCAGCCAAGCCGCATATGGGACTGGCGGTAAAGTAGATACGCAGTATTTT